This is a list of T cell receptor beta chains from one sample in a study of regulatory T cells in long-lasting Graves disease. TCRdb used MiXCR to reprocess the multiplex PCR reads, holding one entry per CDR3 protein. The data show about 500,000 distinct CDR3 sequences, 15% to 20% seen once. The same data also contributed to another study, on T cells in Graves' hyperthyroidism and ophthalmopathy.

Source: peripheral blood mononuclear cells (PBMCs), taken at new diagnosis, from a patient treated with antithyroid drugs. The receptors were sampled from a man aged 35 to 55 with Graves disease. Each CDR3 is given with its conserved first and last residue. The order of the fields is V gene, CDR3 protein.

v_call: TRBV12-5
cdr3_aa: CASGLGGPGANVLTF

v_call: TRBV19
cdr3_aa: CASSILGTYEQYF

v_call: TRBV15
cdr3_aa: CATSRVPRASYEQYF

v_call: TRBV5-1
cdr3_aa: CASSLGSSGKGETQYF

v_call: TRBV5-1
cdr3_aa: CASSRRLAGAGETQYF

v_call: TRBV28
cdr3_aa: CASRPTGQLDEQYF

v_call: TRBV28
cdr3_aa: CASSWGVANEKLFF

v_call: TRBV20-1
cdr3_aa: CSARREGRVETQYF

v_call: TRBV15
cdr3_aa: CATSRWAKQGGTDTQYF

v_call: TRBV20-1
cdr3_aa: CSATENNYGYTF

v_call: TRBV4-1
cdr3_aa: CASSPFAGTLAPYEQYF

v_call: TRBV28
cdr3_aa: CASSQDFGPTDTQYF

v_call: TRBV7-3
cdr3_aa: CASSLMAGPDTEAFF

v_call: TRBV7-3
cdr3_aa: CASSLGGYGTNEQFF

v_call: TRBV14
cdr3_aa: CASSQDRGLNTEAFF

v_call: TRBV10-1
cdr3_aa: CASSAFQTGRLNEQFF

v_call: TRBV14
cdr3_aa: CASSPGHSLGSYEQYF

v_call: TRBV30
cdr3_aa: CAWSKGGTSYEQYF

v_call: TRBV27
cdr3_aa: CASSIQGGRTEAFF

v_call: TRBV28
cdr3_aa: CASTQGLDGYTF